The sequence of this T cell receptor beta chain was determined in a study of T cell responses to AZD1222 COVID-19 vaccine. Trimming removed 5 bases at V and 0 bases at J, with 13 bases between. There are 15 residues in the CDR3. Germline loops: CDR1 SGHTA, CDR2 FQGTGA. The repertoire was sequenced with immunoSEQ multiplex PCR; TCRdb's copy has only in-frame clones and lacks some. The sample yields approximately 120,000 clones, roughly nine tenths seen once. The sequences come from peripheral blood, collected on day 0 of AZD1222 vaccination. This rearrangement joins TRBV7-3 to TRBJ1-1; D may be TRBD1 (5 bases). The origin of this receptor is an adult in good health. CDR3 protein: CASSRLRQMNTEAFF. The CDR3 DNA follows: TGTGCCAGCAGCCGCCTTCGACAGATGAACACTGAAGCTTTCTTT.